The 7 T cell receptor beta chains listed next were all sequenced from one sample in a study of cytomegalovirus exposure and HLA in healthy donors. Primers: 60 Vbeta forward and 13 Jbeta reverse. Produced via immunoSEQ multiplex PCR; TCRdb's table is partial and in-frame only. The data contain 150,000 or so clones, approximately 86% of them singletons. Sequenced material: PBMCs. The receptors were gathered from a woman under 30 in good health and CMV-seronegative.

The CDR3 loop is CASSPRGTGYGYTF. Written as DNA, the CDR3 is TGTGCCAGCAGCCCCCGTGGGACAGGGTATGGCTACACCTTC. The chain couples TRBV7-2 to TRBJ1-2; TRBD1 agrees at 9 bases. The V segment lost 5 bases and the J segment 5 bases; nucleotides outside the gene matches: 6. Germline V lookup: CDR1 SGHTA, CDR2 FQGNSA. The length of the CDR3 is 14 residues.

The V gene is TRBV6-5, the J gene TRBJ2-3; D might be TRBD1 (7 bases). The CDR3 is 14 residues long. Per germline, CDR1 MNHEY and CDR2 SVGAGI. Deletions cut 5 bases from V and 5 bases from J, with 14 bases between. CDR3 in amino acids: CASSPRGRGDTQYF. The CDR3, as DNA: TGTGCCAGCAGTCCGAGGGGGCGGGGAGATACGCAGTATTTT.

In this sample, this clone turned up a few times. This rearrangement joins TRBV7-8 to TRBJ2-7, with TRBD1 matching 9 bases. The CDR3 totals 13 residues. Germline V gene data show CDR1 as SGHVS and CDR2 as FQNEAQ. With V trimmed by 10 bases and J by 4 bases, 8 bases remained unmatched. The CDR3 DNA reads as TGTGCCACCTCTCCGGACAGGGGTTACGAGCAGTACTTC. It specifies CATSPDRGYEQYF.

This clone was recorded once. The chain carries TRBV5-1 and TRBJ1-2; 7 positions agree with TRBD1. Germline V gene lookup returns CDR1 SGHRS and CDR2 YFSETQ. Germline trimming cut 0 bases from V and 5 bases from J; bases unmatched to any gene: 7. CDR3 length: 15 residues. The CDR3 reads CASSLGTGVGYGYTF. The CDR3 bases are TGCGCCAGCAGCTTGGGTACAGGGGTAGGGTATGGCTACACCTTC.

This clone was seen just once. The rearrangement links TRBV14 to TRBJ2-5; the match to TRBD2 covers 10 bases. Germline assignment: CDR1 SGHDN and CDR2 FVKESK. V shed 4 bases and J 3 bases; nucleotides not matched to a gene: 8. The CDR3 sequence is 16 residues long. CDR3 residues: CASSPLAGGFEETQYF. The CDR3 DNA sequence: TGTGCCAGCAGCCCGTTAGCGGGAGGCTTTGAAGAGACCCAGTACTTC.

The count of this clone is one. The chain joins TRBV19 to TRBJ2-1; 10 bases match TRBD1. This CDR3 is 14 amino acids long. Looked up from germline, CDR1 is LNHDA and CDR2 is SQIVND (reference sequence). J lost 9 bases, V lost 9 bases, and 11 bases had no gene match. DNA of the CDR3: TGTGCCAGCAGCCCGGGACAGGGGAACGGTGAGCAGTTCTTC. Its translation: CASSPGQGNGEQFF.

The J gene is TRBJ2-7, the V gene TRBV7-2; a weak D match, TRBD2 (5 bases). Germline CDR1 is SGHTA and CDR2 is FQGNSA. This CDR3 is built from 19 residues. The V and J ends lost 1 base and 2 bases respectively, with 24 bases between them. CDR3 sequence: CASSLVRALDVLPTYEQYF. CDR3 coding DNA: TGTGCCAGCAGCTTAGTGCGGGCTCTAGACGTCTTACCCACCTACGAGCAGTACTTC.